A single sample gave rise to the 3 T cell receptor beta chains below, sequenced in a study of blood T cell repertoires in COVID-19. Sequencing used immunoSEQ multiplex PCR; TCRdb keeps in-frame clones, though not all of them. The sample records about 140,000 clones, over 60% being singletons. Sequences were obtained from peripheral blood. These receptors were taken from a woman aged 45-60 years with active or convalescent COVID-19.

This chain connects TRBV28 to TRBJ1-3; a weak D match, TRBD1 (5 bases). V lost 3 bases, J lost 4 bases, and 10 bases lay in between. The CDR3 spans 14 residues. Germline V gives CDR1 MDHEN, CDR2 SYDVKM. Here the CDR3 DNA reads TGTGCCAGCAGTTTGCGGGGGTCCGGAAACACCATATATTTT. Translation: CASSLRGSGNTIYF.

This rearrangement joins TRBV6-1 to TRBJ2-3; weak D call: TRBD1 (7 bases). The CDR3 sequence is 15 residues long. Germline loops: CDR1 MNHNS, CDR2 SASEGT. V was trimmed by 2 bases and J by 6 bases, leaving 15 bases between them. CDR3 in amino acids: CASSEQGGWFDTQYF. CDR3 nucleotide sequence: TGTGCCAGCAGTGAACAGGGGGGATGGTTTGATACGCAGTATTTT.

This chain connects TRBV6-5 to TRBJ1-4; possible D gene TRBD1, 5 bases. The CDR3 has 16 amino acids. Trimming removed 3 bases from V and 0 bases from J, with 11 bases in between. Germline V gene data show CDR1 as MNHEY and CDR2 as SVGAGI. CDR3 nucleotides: TGTGCCAGCAGTTATGACAGATCTGCAACTAATGAAAAACTGTTTTTT. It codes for CASSYDRSATNEKLFF.